The 30 T cell receptor beta chains below all came from one sample that was sequenced in a study of glioma-infiltrating T cells. Amplification of TCR alpha and beta CDR3 regions from RNA used iRepertoire nested multiplex PCR. From the multiplex PCR reads, TCRdb called clonotypes with MiXCR, one entry per CDR3 protein. Found here are about 110,000 distinct CDR3 sequences, 20% to 25% of them singletons; the top ten hold about a third. The specimen sequenced was glioma tissue, nonneoplastic brain tissue, or PBMCs (not recorded which). The receptor source for this set is a human donor with low-grade glioma or glioblastoma, undergoing nonglioma brain surgery, or in good health (not recorded which).

Worth noting for this clonotype: A read error may account for a junction end that differs from germline. The chain combines TRBV3-1 with TRBJ2-7, with a possible D match to TRBD1 (6 bases). CDR3 length: 14 amino acids. The germline V gene encodes CDR1 LGHDT and CDR2 YNNKEL (reference sequence). CDR3 protein: CAGSYPGTSYEQYF. CDR3 nucleotide sequence: TGTGCCGGCAGCTACCCCGGGACATCCTACGAGCAGTACTTC.

By share, this clonotype counts as medium-sized. The CDR3: CASSFLNEAFF. The DNA for the CDR3 is TGTGCCAGCAGCTTTTTGAATGAAGCTTTCTTT. This chain links TRBV5-5 with TRBJ1-1; D uncertain. CDR1 is SGHKS and CDR2 is YYEKEE in the germline V gene (reference sequence). V dropped 2 bases and J dropped 7 bases, with 6 bases sitting between them. This CDR3 region has 11 residues.

This rearrangement joins TRBV15 to TRBJ1-1, with D possibly being TRBD1 (6 bases). The CDR3 is 13 amino acids. CDR1 and CDR2 (germline): LNHNV, YYDKDF (reference sequence). The V gene lost 10 bases and the J gene lost 7 bases, with 19 bases spanning the gap. The CDR3 sequence is CANIRGGGVEAFF. For the CDR3, the DNA is TGTGCCAACATCAGGGGAGGAGGGGTTGAAGCTTTCTTT.

This clonotype has a count of ten or more. V usage is TRBV27 and J usage is TRBJ2-1, with 7 positions matching TRBD1. Germline assignment: CDR1 MNHEY and CDR2 SMNVEV (reference sequence). V lost 7 bases to trimming and J lost 2 bases; unmatched junction nucleotides: 5. This CDR3 comprises 14 residues. CDR3 sequence reads: CASTGGRTYNEQFF. As DNA, the CDR3 is TGTGCCAGCACAGGGGGAAGGACCTACAATGAGCAGTTCTTC.

The rearrangement links TRBV25-1 to TRBJ2-7; D is unclear. Trimming took off 9 bases at V and 5 bases at J, with 8 bases between the two ends. The CDR3 sequence is 10 residues long. Germline V gives CDR1 MGHDK, CDR2 SYGVNS. The CDR3 reads CASYSDEQYF. For the CDR3, the DNA is TGTGCCAGTTATAGTGACGAGCAGTACTTC.

Notes on this clonotype: With a much larger clone just one base away, this may be a read error. V gene TRBV29-1 combines with J gene TRBJ2-1; D unresolved. V was cut by 4 bases and J by 7 bases, with 11 bases left in between. CDR1 SQVTM and CDR2 ANQGSEA come from the germline V gene. This CDR3 is 12 amino acids long. CDR3 in amino acids: CSVGRRENEQFF. CDR3 in DNA: TGCAGCGTTGGAAGGCGTGAAAATGAGCAGTTCTTC.

V is TRBV7-2 and J is TRBJ2-7; 7 bases fit TRBD1. The junction had 4 bases not matched to a gene; V was cut back by 5 bases and J by 3 bases. The CDR3 has 13 residues. In germline, CDR1 is SGHTA, CDR2 FQGNSA. The CDR3 loop is CASSLQGIYEQYF. The CDR3 DNA reads as TGTGCCAGCAGCCTACAGGGGATCTACGAGCAGTACTTC.

This clonotype was counted ten times or more. The rearrangement uses TRBV6-1 and TRBJ1-1; the D is unclear. Germline V gene data show CDR1 as MNHNS and CDR2 as SASEGT. The V end was cut by 7 bases, the J end by 0 bases, with 12 bases between. This CDR3 spans 14 amino acids. Here the CDR3 reads CASTLWGLNTEAFF. The CDR3 DNA is TGTGCCAGCACCCTCTGGGGTCTGAACACTGAAGCTTTCTTT.

CDR3 nucleotide sequence: TGTGCCAGCAGCCTATCTAATTACAATGAGCAGTTCTTC. It codes for CASSLSNYNEQFF. The J gene is TRBJ2-1, the V gene TRBV6-5; D gene ambiguous. The CDR3 loop spans 13 amino acids. Trimming cost V 6 bases and J 4 bases, with 10 bases left between them. Germline V CDR1 and CDR2: MNHEY, SVGAGI.

This clonotype has ten or more counts. A read error may produce the germline difference seen at one junction end. V gene TRBV4-3 combines with J gene TRBJ1-1; D might be TRBD1 (5 bases). The CDR3 sequence is 11 residues long. Germline V CDR1 and CDR2: LGHNA, YSLEER. The CDR3 region has the DNA TGTGCCAGCAGCCGAGGGGCCGAAGCTTTCTTT. This translates into CASSRGAEAFF.

The V and J genes are TRBV27 and TRBJ2-1, with no clear D. This CDR3 region has 15 residues. Germline lookup yields CDR1 MNHEY and CDR2 SMNVEV (reference sequence). V was trimmed by 5 bases and J by 8 bases, leaving 19 bases between them. CDR3 sequence reads: CASSALSGRLYEQFF. In DNA form, the CDR3 reads TGTGCCAGCAGTGCCCTTAGTGGAAGGCTCTATGAGCAGTTCTTC.

This clonotype has ten or more counts. The J gene is TRBJ1-3, the V gene TRBV15; D uncertain. CDR3 length: 17 amino acids. The V gene lost 0 bases and the J gene lost 0 bases, with 12 bases spanning the gap. Per the germline V gene, CDR1 is LNHNV and CDR2 is YYDKDF (reference sequence). In DNA, the CDR3 is TGTGCCACCAGCAGAGAAAAGGTTTTTAGCTCTGGAAACACCATATATTTT. Encoded protein: CATSREKVFSSGNTIYF. Based on the CDR3 plus reference TRBV15 and TRBJ1-3, the full variable domain is DAMVIQNPRYQVTQFGKPVTLSCSQTLNHNVMYWYQQKSSQAPKLLFHYYDKDFNNEADTPDNFQSRRPNTSFCFLDIRSPGLGDTAMYLCATSREKVFSSGNTIYFGEGSWLTVV.

This clonotype came up many times. Written as DNA, the CDR3 is TGTGCCAGCGGACAGGGGACGGGAGCGACCCAGTACTTC. Translated: CASGQGTGATQYF. The chain has TRBV6-1 and TRBJ2-5; 9 bases agree with TRBD1. The CDR3 runs to 13 residues. The germline V gene has CDR1 MNHNS and CDR2 SASEGT. J was trimmed by 7 bases and V by 8 bases; bases with no gene match: 8.

This clonotype was detected ten times or more. The V and J genes are TRBV4-2 and TRBJ1-5; D is unresolved. V gave up 0 bases and J gave up 0 bases, with 9 bases separating them. The CDR3 sequence is 16 residues long. The germline CDR1 and CDR2 sequences are LGHNA and YNFKEQ. The CDR3 nucleotides are TGTGCCAGCAGCCAAGATCGATTGTCTAGCAATCAGCCCCAGCATTTT. Its protein is CASSQDRLSSNQPQHF.

The table lists this clonotype with many counts. The J gene is TRBJ1-5, the V gene TRBV3-1, with a possible D match to TRBD1 (5 bases). The CDR3 length is 13 residues. V gave up 3 bases and J gave up 6 bases, with 9 bases separating them. From germline, CDR1 is LGHDT and CDR2 YNNKEL (reference sequence). The CDR3: CASSQAGLQPQHF. The CDR3 DNA reads as TGTGCCAGCAGCCAGGCAGGGCTTCAGCCCCAGCATTTT. Looking up the rest from reference TRBV3-1 and TRBJ1-5 gives the full variable domain: DTAVSQTPKYLVTQMGNDKSIKCEQNLGHDTMYWYKQDSKKFLKIMFSYNNKELIINETVPNRFSPKSPDKAHLNLHINSLELGDSAVYFCASSQAGLQPQHFGDGTRLSIL.

This clonotype was seen repeatedly, ten times or more. This rearrangement joins TRBV5-1 to TRBJ2-7, with D uncertain. The CDR3 consists of 15 residues. The V end lost 1 base, the J end lost 1 base, and 12 bases lay between the germline ends. Germline values: CDR1 SGHRS, CDR2 YFSETQ. The CDR3 region is CASSLMASLSYEQYF. In DNA form, the CDR3 reads TGCGCCAGCAGCTTGATGGCTAGTCTATCCTACGAGCAGTACTTC. Supplemented by reference TRBV5-1 and TRBJ2-7, the full variable domain reads KAGVTQTPRYLIKTRGQQVTLSCSPISGHRSVSWYQQTPGQGLQFLFEYFSETQRNKGNFPGRFSGRQFSNSRSEMNVSTLELGDSALYLCASSLMASLSYEQYFGPGTRLTVT.

Comments on this clonotype: This could be a read error, since a much larger clone is one nucleotide away. The gene calls are TRBV4-3 and TRBJ2-3; TRBD1 agrees at 7 bases. The germline gives CDR1 LGHNA, CDR2 YSLEER. CDR3 length equals 14 residues. J lost 1 base, V lost 4 bases, and 2 bases had no gene match. CDR3 sequence reads: CASSRGGRTDTQYF. In nucleotides, the CDR3 is TGCGCCAGCAGCCGAGGGGGCCGCACAGATACGCAGTATTTT.

This clonotype was recorded many times. The J gene is TRBJ2-1, the V gene TRBV11-2; 8 positions agree with TRBD1. The CDR3 totals 13 residues. J gave up 9 bases and V 3 bases, and 4 bases lay outside the gene matches. Germline lookup yields CDR1 SGHAT and CDR2 FQNNGV. CDR3 nucleotide sequence: TGTGCCAGCAGCTTGGACAGGGCCGCTGAGCAGTTCTTC. It specifies CASSLDRAAEQFF.

V is TRBV15 and J is TRBJ1-1; D is undetermined. The germline CDR1 and CDR2 sequences are LNHNV and YYDKDF (reference sequence). With 3 bases removed from V and 3 bases from J, the gap between germline ends came to 5 bases. The CDR3 spans 12 residues. CDR3 in amino acids: CATSRGDTEAFF. The CDR3 region has the DNA TGTGCCACCAGCAGGGGAGACACTGAAGCTTTCTTT.

The table lists this clonotype with many counts. V and J are TRBV29-1 and TRBJ1-2; D is possibly TRBD1 (6 bases). Germline V gives CDR1 SQVTM, CDR2 ANQGSEA. The CDR3 totals 14 residues. The germline V and J ends were trimmed by 7 bases and 8 bases, with 23 bases remaining between them. The CDR3 region is CSASNWGHEGGYTF. The CDR3 coding sequence is TGCAGCGCCTCTAATTGGGGGCACGAAGGAGGCTACACCTTC. Complete variable domain (other parts from reference TRBV29-1 and TRBJ1-2): SAVISQKPSRDICQRGTSLTIQCQVDSQVTMMFWYRQQPGQSLTLIATANQGSEATYESGFVIDKFPISRPNLTFSTLTVSNMSPEDSSIYLCSASNWGHEGGYTFGSGTRLTVV.

This clonotype occurred many times. V and J are TRBV29-1 and TRBJ1-5; D remains ambiguous. This CDR3 is built from 14 residues. The V gene's germline CDR1 is SQVTM and CDR2 ANQGSEA. Trimming stripped 1 base from V and 2 bases from J, with 9 bases between. For the CDR3, the DNA is TGCAGCGTTGAAGGCAGGAGAGGCAATCAGCCCCAGCATTTT. The encoded protein is CSVEGRRGNQPQHF.

In its sample, this clonotype was seen many times. The chain is built from TRBV14 and TRBJ2-7; 10 positions agree with TRBD1. Germline V gene sequence: CDR1 SGHDN, CDR2 FVKESK. V dropped 3 bases and J dropped 6; count of bases not matched to a gene: 5. The CDR3 loop spans 14 amino acids. CDR3 nucleotide sequence: TGTGCCAGCAGCCAGTTGGGACAGGGGTTCGAGCAGTACTTC. It translates to CASSQLGQGFEQYF.

There are many counts of this clonotype. The CDR3 sequence is CASSPTDPNTEAFF. The CDR3 bases are TGCGCCAGCAGCCCAACTGACCCGAACACTGAAGCTTTCTTT. The J gene is TRBJ1-1, the V gene TRBV5-1; D call uncertain. This CDR3 contains 14 residues. CDR1 is SGHRS and CDR2 is YFSETQ in the germline V gene. Trimming removed 4 bases at V and 1 base at J, with 11 bases between.

The table lists this clonotype with many counts. This rearrangement joins TRBV24-1 to TRBJ2-1; no reliable D call. Trimming removed 2 bases from V and 10 bases from J, with 11 bases in between. The CDR3 has 13 residues. CDR1 KGHDR and CDR2 SFDVKD come from the germline V gene. The CDR3 sequence is CATSDSTGLEQFF. CDR3 coding DNA: TGTGCCACCAGTGATTCTACGGGCCTGGAGCAGTTCTTC.

There are many counts of this clonotype. This sequence joins TRBV10-1 and TRBJ2-7; 7 bases agree with TRBD1. In germline, CDR1 is WNHNN, CDR2 SYGVQD (reference sequence). J lost 6 bases, V lost 0 bases, and 2 bases had no gene match. The CDR3 runs 13 residues. The DNA of the CDR3 is TGCGCCAGCAGTGAGTCAACAGGGGTCGAGCAGTACTTC. Its protein product is CASSESTGVEQYF.

This clonotype has ten or more counts. This chain links TRBV6-2 or TRBV6-3 with TRBJ2-7; the match to TRBD2 covers 9 bases. Germline CDR1 and CDR2: MNHEY and SVGEGT. The J segment lost 0 bases and the V segment lost 6 bases, leaving 6 bases of the junction unmatched. This CDR3 spans 15 amino acids. CDR3 protein: CASSETSGFSYEQYF. DNA of the CDR3: TGTGCCAGCAGCGAAACTAGCGGGTTCTCCTACGAGCAGTACTTC.

This clonotype has more than one count but fewer than ten. The V call is TRBV12-3 or TRBV12-4, the J call TRBJ1-2, with D perhaps matching TRBD1 (6 bases). CDR3 length: 15 amino acids. V dropped 4 bases and J dropped 8 bases, with 20 bases sitting between them. Here the CDR3 reads CASSSLPGGAGGYTF. The CDR3 nucleotides are TGTGCCAGCAGTTCGCTCCCCGGGGGGGCGGGCGGCTACACCTTC.

The chain employs TRBV9 and TRBJ2-7; TRBD1 matches at 8 bases. Germline V gives CDR1 SGDLS, CDR2 YYNGEE. Trimming at V came to 1 base and at J to 3 bases, leaving 3 bases not matched to a gene. The CDR3 sequence is 14 residues long. This chain's CDR3 is CASSVSGGDYEQYF. In DNA, the CDR3 is TGTGCCAGCAGCGTATCAGGGGGCGACTACGAGCAGTACTTC. Full variable domain (missing parts from reference TRBV9 and TRBJ2-7): DSGVTQTPKHLITATGQRVTLRCSPRSGDLSVYWYQQSLDQGLQFLIQYYNGEERAKGNILERFSAQQFPDLHSELNLSSLELGDSALYFCASSVSGGDYEQYFGPGTRLTVT.

The sample holds many counts of this clonotype. V usage is TRBV12-3 or TRBV12-4 and J usage is TRBJ2-7; D ambiguous. V was clipped by 3 bases and J by 5 bases, with 8 bases between them. This CDR3 has 12 residues. The CDR3 bases are TGTGCCAGCAGTTTGGTGGCGGACGAGCAGTACTTC. Encoded protein: CASSLVADEQYF.

About this clonotype itself: The junction does not match germline at one end; this may be a read error. This chain joins TRBV6-1 and TRBJ1-2; TRBD1 might be the D (6 bases). The germline CDR1 and CDR2 sequences are MNHNS and SASEGT. This CDR3 comprises 11 residues. The CDR3 sequence is CASSWTDGYPF. The CDR3 DNA is TGTGCCAGTAGCTGGACAGACGGCTACCCCTTC.